This T cell receptor (beta chain) was recorded in a study of T cells in Graves' hyperthyroidism and ophthalmopathy. Study conclusions and caveats: From stable hyperthyroidism, ophthalmopathy was separated by a 13 V-J model. Blood also showed most of the thyroid clonotypes that were expanded above 0.001.

In its sample, this clonotype was seen many times. Its antigen is unknown. Amplification targeted TCR beta CDR3 regions from RNA transcripts. A set of HTBI primers served as the primers for a first-round RT-PCR of the TCR CDR3. TCRdb re-called the multiplex PCR reads with MiXCR, one entry per CDR3 protein. The sample lists 200,000 or so distinct CDR3 sequences; roughly a sixth were seen once. Diagnostic assessment was based on clinical symptoms, serum thyroxine and TRAb, thyroid ultrasound and orbital computed tomography. V was cut by 5 bases and J by 4 bases, with 11 bases left in between. Germline V gene sequence: CDR1 SEHNR, CDR2 FQNEAQ (reference sequence). The CDR3 runs to 13 residues.

The sample comprised blood. This sequence joins TRBV7-9 and TRBJ2-5, with a possible D match to TRBD1 (5 bases). The clonotype was recovered from a woman in her forties or fifties with Graves' hyperthyroidism. Written as DNA, the CDR3 is TGTGCCAGCAGCAACCAGGGCGGAGAGACCCAGTACTTC. It encodes CASSNQGGETQYF. Full variable domain (missing parts from reference TRBV7-9 and TRBJ2-5): DTGVSQNPRHKITKRGQNVTFRCDPISEHNRLYWYRQTLGQGPEFLTYFQNEAQLEKSRLLSDRFSAERPKGSFSTLEIQRTEQGDSAMYLCASSNQGGETQYFGPGTRLLVL.